This is a list of T cell receptor beta chains from one sample in a study of T-cell reconstitution after alpha-beta-depleted transplantation in children. TCRdb re-called the PCR reads with MiXCR, one entry per CDR3 protein. The sample contains roughly 240,000 distinct CDR3 sequences, roughly 7.7% of which appear only once. Sequenced here: PBMCs, mostly from graft donor cells, sampled 180 days after TCRalphabeta/CD19-depleted stem cell transplant. The receptor set was obtained from a male patient younger than 18 who had a stem cell transplant for acute lymphoblastic leukemia, so the T cells may come from the graft donor. CDR3s include the opening cysteine and the closing phenylalanine or tryptophan. D genes are given only for firm matches. Where a row states a size, it is once, few, many or the class of an expanded clone; other rows omit it.

TRBV11-2	-	TRBJ2-2	many	CASTGGTGELFF	TGTGCCAGCACCGGGGGCACCGGGGAGCTGTTTTTT
TRBV6-5	-	TRBJ1-2	many	CASSYSRNNYGYTF	TGTGCCAGCAGTTACTCACGGAATAACTATGGCTACACCTTC
TRBV7-9	-	TRBJ2-7	many	CASLGQSYEQYF	TGTGCCAGCTTGGGACAATCCTACGAGCAGTACTTC
TRBV15	TRBD2	TRBJ2-5	few	CATSKGAGGVRETQYF	TGTGCCACCAGCAAAGGGGCGGGAGGGGTCCGAGAGACCCAGTACTTC
TRBV11-2	-	TRBJ2-7	many	CASSLGLGHPYEQYF	TGTGCCAGCAGCTTAGGCCTAGGGCACCCCTACGAGCAGTACTTC
TRBV27	-	TRBJ2-1	-	CASSGMAGLNGDEQFF	TGTGCCAGCAGCGGGATGGCGGGGTTAAACGGGGATGAGCAGTTCTTC
TRBV12-3/TRBV12-4	TRBD1	TRBJ2-7	few	CASSPMTGLAYEQYF	TGTGCCAGCAGTCCAATGACAGGGCTTGCCTACGAGCAGTACTTC
TRBV15	-	TRBJ1-5	many	CATSREGGPNQPQHF	TGTGCCACCAGCAGAGAAGGAGGGCCTAATCAGCCCCAGCATTTT
TRBV18	TRBD1	TRBJ2-7	many	CASSPDRVANEQYF	TGTGCCAGCTCACCCGACAGGGTCGCAAACGAGCAGTACTTC
TRBV12-3/TRBV12-4	TRBD2	TRBJ2-1	many	CASSYEIGTSGFYNEQFF	TGTGCCAGCAGTTATGAAATTGGGACTAGCGGTTTCTACAATGAGCAGTTCTTC